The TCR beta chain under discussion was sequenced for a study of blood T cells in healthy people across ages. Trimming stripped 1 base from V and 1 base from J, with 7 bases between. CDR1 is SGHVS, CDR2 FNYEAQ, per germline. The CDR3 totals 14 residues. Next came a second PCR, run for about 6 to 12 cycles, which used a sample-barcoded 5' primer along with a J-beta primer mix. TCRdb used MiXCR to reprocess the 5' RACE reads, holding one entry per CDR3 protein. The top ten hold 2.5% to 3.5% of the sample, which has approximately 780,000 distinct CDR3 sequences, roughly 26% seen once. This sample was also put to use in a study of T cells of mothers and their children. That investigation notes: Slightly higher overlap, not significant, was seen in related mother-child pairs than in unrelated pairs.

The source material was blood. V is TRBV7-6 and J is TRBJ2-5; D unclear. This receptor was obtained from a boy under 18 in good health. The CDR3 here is CASSLEARQETQYF. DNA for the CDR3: TGTGCCAGCAGCTTAGAGGCACGCCAAGAGACCCAGTACTTC.